This T cell receptor (beta chain) was documented in a study of T-cell reconstitution after alpha-beta-depleted transplantation in children. This clonotype was detected ten times or more. V dropped 7 bases and J dropped 4; count of bases not matched to a gene: 5. Germline V lookup: CDR1 SQVTM, CDR2 ANQGSEA. The CDR3 length is 13 residues. This sample's TCRbeta library carried unique molecular identifier barcodes. Via MiXCR, TCRdb re-called the PCR reads, giving one row per CDR3 protein. The sample consists of about 610,000 distinct CDR3 sequences, over 9.5% of them appearing once. The chain uses TRBV29-1 and TRBJ2-1; 9 bases match TRBD2. This clonotype was obtained from a human donor who donated a stem cell graft to a child with acute myeloid leukemia. Source: PBMCs from the stem cell graft donor, taken from the stem cell graft. CDR3: CSGSGGQYNEQFF. The CDR3 nucleotides are TGCAGCGGAAGCGGGGGGCAGTACAATGAGCAGTTCTTC.